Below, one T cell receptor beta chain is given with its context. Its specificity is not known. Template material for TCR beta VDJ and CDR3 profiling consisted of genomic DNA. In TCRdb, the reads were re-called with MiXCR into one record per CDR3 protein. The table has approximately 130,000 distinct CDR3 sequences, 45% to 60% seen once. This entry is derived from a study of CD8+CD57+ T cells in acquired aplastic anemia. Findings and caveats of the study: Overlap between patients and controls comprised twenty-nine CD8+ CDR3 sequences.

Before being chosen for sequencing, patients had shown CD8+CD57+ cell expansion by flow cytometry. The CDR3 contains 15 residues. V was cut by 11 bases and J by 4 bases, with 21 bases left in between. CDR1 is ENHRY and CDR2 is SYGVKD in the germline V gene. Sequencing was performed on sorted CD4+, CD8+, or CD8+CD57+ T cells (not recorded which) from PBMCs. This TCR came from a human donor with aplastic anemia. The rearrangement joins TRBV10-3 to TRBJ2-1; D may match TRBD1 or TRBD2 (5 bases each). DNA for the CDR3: TGTGCCTCTACTTTGGGTGGGGGAAGGTACAATGAGCAGTTCTTC. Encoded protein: CASTLGGGRYNEQFF.